This T cell receptor (beta chain) was identified during a study of blood T cell repertoires in COVID-19 (dated by TCRdb to 2019 to 2021). Some background on the complete study: Collaborator samples came from the United States, Italy and Spain and covered acute and convalescent phases of COVID-19. The material from the prospective study consisted of cDNA or gDNA derived from T cells, B-cell-depleted T cells, or PBMCs. Subjects who had been exposed to COVID-19, were actively infected with it, or had recovered from it provided the deeply sampled blood TCRbeta repertoires that made up the dataset. The repertoires were released in a freely available public database meant as a resource for research on the immune response to SARS-CoV-2. Samples came from the ongoing ImmuneRACE study (first 160 participants) plus 1,254 subjects from 6 global collaborators. A de-identified subject ID, COVID-19 status, age in years and sex were almost always included in the sample metadata. HLA class I and class II types, where available, came from metadata supplied by the sample provider rather than from assay-based typing. Broader findings and caveats from the paper: How much clinical and demographic metadata was included differed by source and by participant, and the metadata was provided uncurated.

As encoded in the germline V gene, CDR1 is KGHSH while CDR2 is LQKENI. The CDR3, cysteine through phenylalanine, is 17 amino acids long. Here the CDR3 DNA is all that survives: 51 bases in frame from base 1. A word on this clone: Its antigen remains unidentified. Sequence at one end of the junction differs from germline and may be a read error.

Whole blood was collected in K2EDTA tubes by collaborating institutions according to the institutions' own protocols. For TCRbeta analysis, collaborators shipped samples in one of three forms: frozen whole blood, isolated PBMCs, or DNA extracted from either of those sample types. TCRbeta CDR3 regions were amplified from genomic DNA by means of the immunoSEQ Assay, a bias-controlled multiplex PCR. Concerning the study's data processing: The number of nucleated cells in each sample was estimated from the amplification of reference gene primers within the assay. To quantify the absolute abundance of each unique TCRbeta CDR3 rearrangement, sequence reads were collapsed and filtered. For each sample, productive Simpson clonality was calculated as the square root of Simpson's diversity index across productive rearrangements. In TCRdb, the immuneACCESS table is reduced to in-frame sequences with V and J assigned. These tables do not hold every clone; where another copy was compared, an unresolved V gene accounts for under half, and the others remain unexplained. From that table come the V and J calls and clone size; the DNA was used to work out D and trimming. In all, the sample holds about 60,000 clones, and about three quarters of those were seen once. The ten largest clones represent approximately 52% of the sample.

This TCR was recovered from a woman at least 80 years old with acute or convalescent COVID-19. Material: peripheral blood. The sequence joins TRBV18 to TRBJ2-6; a weak D assignment points to TRBD1 (7 bases agree). The CDR3: CASSPRQGGPGANVLTF. The nucleotides are TGTGCCAGCTCCCCACGACAGGGAGGTCCTGGGGCCAACGTCCTGACTTTC. Reference TRBV18 and TRBJ2-6 proteins supply the regions before and after the CDR3; the full variable domain is: NAGVMQNPRHLVRRRGQEARLRCSPMKGHSHVYWYRQLPEEGLKFMVYLQKENIIDESGMPKERFSAEFPKEGPSILRIQQVVRGDSAAYFCASSPRQGGPGANVLTFGAGSRLTVL.